This TCR beta chain derives from a study of blood T cell repertoires in COVID-19. The wider study: The analysed material was cDNA or gDNA that came from T cells, B-cell-depleted T cells, or PBMCs.

V lost 2 bases and J 0 bases, leaving 10 bases between the germline ends. The CDR3 is 15 residues long. Germline V gene data show CDR1 as SGHAT and CDR2 as FQNNGV. Membership in each cohort depended on participant-reported clinical history. In the source study's methods: The assay estimated nucleated cells by amplifying reference gene primers. Sequenced by immunoSEQ multiplex PCR; TCRdb stores in-frame clones only, minus some. V, J and clone size reflect that table, while D and trimming were determined from the DNA. The sample has around 300,000 clones; around nine tenths are singletons. The source material was PBMCs or T cells enriched from blood (not recorded which). V usage is TRBV11-2 and J usage is TRBJ1-1; weak D call: TRBD1 (5 bases). This receptor was obtained from a middle-aged woman who had recovered from COVID-19. Written as DNA, the CDR3 is TGTGCCAGCAGCTTACCGAAGGGGATGAACACTGAAGCTTTCTTT. Its protein is CASSLPKGMNTEAFF.